This T cell receptor beta chain was found in a study of blood T cell repertoires in COVID-19. About the study: The analysed material was cDNA or gDNA that came from T cells, B-cell-depleted T cells, or PBMCs.

As originally analysed: Scientists estimated how many nucleated cells there were by amplifying reference gene primers. Some clones are missing from TCRdb's copy, which holds only in-frame ones; the method was immunoSEQ multiplex PCR. V and J calls plus clone size are reproduced from that table; the DNA served to infer D and trimming. Seen here are roughly 62,000 clones, about four fifths observed once, and the top ten hold less than 30%. The CDR3 runs 15 residues. Unmatched junction bases numbered 6, after V lost 4 bases and J lost 3 bases. The germline V gene encodes CDR1 SGHNT and CDR2 YENEEA. The sample consisted of peripheral blood. The sequence came from a human donor in a cohort sampled during active COVID-19. The chain employs TRBV11-3 and TRBJ2-1, with 7 bases that match TRBD2. The CDR3 DNA sequence: TGTGCCAGCAGCTCTTTACGGGGGGTCTACAATGAGCAGTTCTTC. Protein sequence: CASSSLRGVYNEQFF.